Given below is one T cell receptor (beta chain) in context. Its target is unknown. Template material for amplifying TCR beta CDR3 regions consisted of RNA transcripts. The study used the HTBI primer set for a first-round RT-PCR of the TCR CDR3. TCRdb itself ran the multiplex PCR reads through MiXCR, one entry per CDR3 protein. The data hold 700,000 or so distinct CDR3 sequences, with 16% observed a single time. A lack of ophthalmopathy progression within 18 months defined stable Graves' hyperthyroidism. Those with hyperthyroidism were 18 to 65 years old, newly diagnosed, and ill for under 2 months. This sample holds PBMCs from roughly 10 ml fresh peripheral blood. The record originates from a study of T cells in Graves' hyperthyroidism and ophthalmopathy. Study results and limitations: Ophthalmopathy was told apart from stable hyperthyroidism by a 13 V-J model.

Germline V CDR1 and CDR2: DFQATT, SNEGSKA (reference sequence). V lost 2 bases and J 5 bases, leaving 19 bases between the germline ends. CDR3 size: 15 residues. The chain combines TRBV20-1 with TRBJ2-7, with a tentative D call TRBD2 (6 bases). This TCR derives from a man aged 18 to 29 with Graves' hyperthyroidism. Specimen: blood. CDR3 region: CSARPPLREDNEQYF. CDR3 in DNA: TGCAGTGCTAGACCTCCGTTGCGGGAAGATAACGAGCAGTACTTC.